This T cell receptor (beta chain) was sequenced during a study of OX40 agonist ivuxolimab in advanced cancers. Only in-frame clones appear in the TCRdb table, and some are missing; sequencing was by immunoSEQ multiplex PCR. The sample includes about 12,000 clones, 80% to 85% of them seen just once. V lost 4 bases to trimming and J lost 5 bases, with 15 bases between them. Germline V CDR1 and CDR2: SNHLY, FYNNEI. The CDR3 runs to 14 residues. This clone is a singleton in its sample. The starting material was CD4+ or CD8+ T cells sorted from blood, obtained in a trial of the OX40 agonist ivuxolimab. This sequence originates from an adult with an advanced solid tumor such as melanoma, head and neck, liver or kidney cancer. The chain uses TRBV2 and TRBJ2-7; TRBD1 might be the D (6 bases). In DNA form, the CDR3 reads TGTGCCAGCAGTGTAGGCAGGGGATCCCACGAGCAGTACTTC. It translates to CASSVGRGSHEQYF.